The 13 T cell receptor beta chains below all came from one sample that was sequenced in a study of CD8+ T cells in alopecia areata. Treatment of the sample: oral pan-JAK inhibitor, 5-10 mg twice daily. RNA extraction and reverse transcription yielded cDNA as sequencing template. Sequenced by immunoSEQ multiplex PCR; TCRdb stores in-frame clones only, minus some. The profile shows some 120,000 clones, around 60% of them singletons. Specimen: CD4+ T cells sorted from blood, collected at week 4, from a patient treated with tofacitinib. The receptors come from a human donor with alopecia areata.

The J gene is TRBJ2-7, the V gene TRBV19; no firm D call. Trimming took 4 bases from V and 7 from J, leaving 23 bases between them. The CDR3 is made up of 16 amino acids. Germline CDR1 LNHDA, CDR2 SQIVND (reference sequence). DNA for the CDR3: TGTGCCAGTAGTAGAGTCAGACGGCCATCTTCGGAAGAGCAGTACTTC. This translates into CASSRVRRPSSEEQYF. Full variable domain (remainder filled in from reference TRBV19 and TRBJ2-7): DGGITQSPKYLFRKEGQNVTLSCEQNLNHDAMYWYRQDPGQGLRLIYYSQIVNDFQKGDIAEGYSVSREKKESFPLTVTSAQKNPTAFYLCASSRVRRPSSEEQYFGPGTRLTVT.

This rearrangement joins TRBV21-1 to TRBJ2-3; the D segment call TRBD2 is taken from the table without a DNA check. TRBV21-1 represents a pseudogene. CDR3 size: 18 residues. In nucleotides, the CDR3 is TGTGCCAGCAGCAAAGTGAAAGAGCGGGGCCCCCCCACAGATACGCAGTATTTT. Encoded protein: CASSKVKERGPPTDTQYF.

V and J are TRBV7-3 and TRBJ2-4; 8 bases line up with TRBD2. The CDR3 consists of 15 residues. The V gene end was trimmed by 2 bases and the J gene end by 10 bases; junction bases not matched to a gene: 10. Looked up from germline, CDR1 is SGHTA and CDR2 is FQGTGA. The CDR3 region has the DNA TGTGCCAGCAGCTTAGAGCGGGAGCCCGGGGGGATTCAGTACTTC. Its protein product is CASSLEREPGGIQYF.

The V gene is TRBV29-1, the J gene TRBJ2-2, with D uncertain. V lost 7 bases, J lost 0 bases, and 12 bases lay in between. This CDR3 spans 14 amino acids. Germline V gene data show CDR1 as SQVTM and CDR2 as ANQGSEA. CDR3 amino acids: CSGTTHTNTGELFF. As DNA, the CDR3 is TGCAGCGGCACTACGCACACGAACACCGGGGAGCTGTTTTTT.

This chain joins TRBV23-1 and TRBJ1-2, with D possibly matching TRBD1 (5 bases). TRBV23-1 is marked as an open reading frame, function uncertain. CDR3 size: 15 residues. V was clipped by 6 bases and J by 8 bases, with 22 bases between them. This CDR3 is CASSNGGYEGDGYTF. The CDR3 nucleotides are TGCGCCAGCAGCAATGGGGGGTATGAGGGAGACGGCTACACCTTC.

The chain employs TRBV7-3 and TRBJ2-6; maybe TRBD2 (5 bases). Looked up from germline, CDR1 is SGHTA and CDR2 is FQGTGA. The CDR3 consists of 15 residues. V lost 4 bases and J lost 0, with 7 bases in between. This chain's CDR3 is CASSSGVSGANVLTF. The DNA of the CDR3 is TGTGCCAGCAGCTCCGGGGTCTCTGGGGCCAACGTCCTGACTTTC.

V is TRBV29-1 and J is TRBJ1-1, with D possibly matching TRBD1 (5 bases). The CDR3 is 14 amino acids. The V end lost 6 bases, the J end lost 0 bases, and 14 bases lay between the germline ends. The germline gives CDR1 SQVTM, CDR2 ANQGSEA. CDR3 in amino acids: CSVGRGTMNTEAFF. CDR3 DNA sequence: TGCAGCGTCGGGAGGGGAACCATGAACACTGAAGCTTTCTTT. Complete variable domain (other parts from reference TRBV29-1 and TRBJ1-1): SAVISQKPSRDICQRGTSLTIQCQVDSQVTMMFWYRQQPGQSLTLIATANQGSEATYESGFVIDKFPISRPNLTFSTLTVSNMSPEDSSIYLCSVGRGTMNTEAFFGQGTRLTVV.

The chain has TRBV20-1 and TRBJ2-5; no reliable D call. The germline CDR1 and CDR2 sequences are DFQATT and SNEGSKA (reference sequence). V was cut by 5 bases and J by 2 bases, with 6 bases left in between. The CDR3 covers 11 residues. Written as DNA, the CDR3 is TGCAGTGCTGACGGACAAGAGACCCAGTACTTC. Its protein product is CSADGQETQYF.

This clone occurred a few times. This chain joins TRBV5-1 and TRBJ2-7; maybe TRBD2 (5 bases). V was pared by 3 bases and J by 2 bases, with 12 bases between. CDR1 and CDR2 from the germline V gene are SGHRS and YFSETQ. This CDR3 comprises 14 residues. CDR3 sequence reads: CASSSRGITYEQYF. The CDR3 DNA reads TGCGCCAGCAGCTCGCGAGGGATTACCTACGAGCAGTACTTC.

In its sample, this clone was seen a few times. The J gene is TRBJ2-5, the V gene TRBV4-1; 7 bases match TRBD2. The CDR3 is 14 amino acids. In germline, CDR1 is MGHRA, CDR2 YSYEKL. The J segment lost 3 bases and the V segment lost 5 bases, leaving 6 bases of the junction unmatched. In DNA, the CDR3 is TGCGCCAGCAGCGATAGACTAGCCGAAGAGACCCAGTACTTC. Translating gives CASSDRLAEETQYF.

The chain carries TRBV11-2 and TRBJ2-5, with 7 bases lining up with TRBD2. The CDR3 spans 14 residues. V dropped 6 bases and J dropped 3; count of bases not matched to a gene: 7. Germline CDR1 is SGHAT and CDR2 is FQNNGV. The DNA for the CDR3 is TGTGCCAGCAGTAGGCGCCTAGCGGAAGAGACCCAGTACTTC. This translates into CASSRRLAEETQYF.

The chain combines TRBV7-9 with TRBJ2-1, with D perhaps matching TRBD1 or TRBD2 (5 bases each). The V end lost 5 bases, the J end lost 3 bases, and 17 bases lay between the germline ends. CDR1 is SEHNR and CDR2 is FQNEAQ in the germline V gene (reference sequence). This CDR3 region has 16 residues. CDR3: CASSGSLGVVYNEQFF. The CDR3 bases are TGTGCCAGCAGCGGGAGCTTGGGGGTGGTCTACAATGAGCAGTTCTTC.

The rearrangement links TRBV7-9 to TRBJ2-5; D tentatively fits TRBD1 or TRBD2 (5 bases each). The CDR3 is 14 amino acids. Germline V gene data show CDR1 as SEHNR and CDR2 as FQNEAQ (reference sequence). Trimming removed 3 bases at V and 5 bases at J, with 13 bases between. In DNA, the CDR3 is TGTGCCAGCAGCTTCCGGGACGGGTGGGAGACCCAGTACTTC. Encoded protein: CASSFRDGWETQYF.